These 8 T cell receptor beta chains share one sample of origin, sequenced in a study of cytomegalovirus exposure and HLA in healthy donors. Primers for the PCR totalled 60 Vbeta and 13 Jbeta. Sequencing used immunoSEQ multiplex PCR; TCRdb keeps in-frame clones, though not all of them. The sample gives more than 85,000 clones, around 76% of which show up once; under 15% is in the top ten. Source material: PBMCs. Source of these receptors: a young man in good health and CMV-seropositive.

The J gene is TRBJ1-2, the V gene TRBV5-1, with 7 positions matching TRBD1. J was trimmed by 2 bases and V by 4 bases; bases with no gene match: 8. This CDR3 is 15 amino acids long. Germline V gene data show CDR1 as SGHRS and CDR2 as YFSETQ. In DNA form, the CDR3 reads TGCGCCAGCAGCCCGGGACAGCTCACCAACTATGGCTACACCTTC. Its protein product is CASSPGQLTNYGYTF.

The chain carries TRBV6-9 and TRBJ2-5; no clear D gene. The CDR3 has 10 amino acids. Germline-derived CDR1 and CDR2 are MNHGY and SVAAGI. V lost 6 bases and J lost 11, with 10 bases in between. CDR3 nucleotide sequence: TGTGCCAGCAGACCTCAAGAGCAGTACTTC. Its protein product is CASRPQEQYF.

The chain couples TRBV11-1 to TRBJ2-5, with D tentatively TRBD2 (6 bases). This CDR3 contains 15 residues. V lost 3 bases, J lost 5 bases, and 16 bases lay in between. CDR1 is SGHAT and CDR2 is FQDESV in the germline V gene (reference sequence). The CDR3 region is CASSLLLGGWETQYF. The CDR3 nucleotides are TGTGCCAGCAGCTTGTTGTTGGGGGGTTGGGAGACCCAGTACTTC.

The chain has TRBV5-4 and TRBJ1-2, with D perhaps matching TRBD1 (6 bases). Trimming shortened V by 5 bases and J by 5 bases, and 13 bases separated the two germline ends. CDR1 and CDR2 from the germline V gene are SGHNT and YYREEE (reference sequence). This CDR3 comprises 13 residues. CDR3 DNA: TGTGCCAGCAGGGTAGGGGACAATTATGGCTACACCTTC. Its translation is CASRVGDNYGYTF.

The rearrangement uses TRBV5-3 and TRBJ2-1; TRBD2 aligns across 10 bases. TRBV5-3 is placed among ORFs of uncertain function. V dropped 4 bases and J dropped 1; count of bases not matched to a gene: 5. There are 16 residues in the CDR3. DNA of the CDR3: TGTGCCAGAAGCCGCCAACTAGCGGGGTCCTACAATGAGCAGTTCTTC. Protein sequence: CARSRQLAGSYNEQFF.

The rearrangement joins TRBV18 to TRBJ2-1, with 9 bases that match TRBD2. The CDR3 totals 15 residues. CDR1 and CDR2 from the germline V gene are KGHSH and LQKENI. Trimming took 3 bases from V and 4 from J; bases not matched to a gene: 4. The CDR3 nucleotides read TGTGCCAGCTCACCTGGGCTAGCGGGGTACAATGAGCAGTTCTTC. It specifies CASSPGLAGYNEQFF. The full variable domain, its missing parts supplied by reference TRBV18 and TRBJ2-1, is NAGVMQNPRHLVRRRGQEARLRCSPMKGHSHVYWYRQLPEEGLKFMVYLQKENIIDESGMPKERFSAEFPKEGPSILRIQQVVRGDSAAYFCASSPGLAGYNEQFFGPGTRLTVL.

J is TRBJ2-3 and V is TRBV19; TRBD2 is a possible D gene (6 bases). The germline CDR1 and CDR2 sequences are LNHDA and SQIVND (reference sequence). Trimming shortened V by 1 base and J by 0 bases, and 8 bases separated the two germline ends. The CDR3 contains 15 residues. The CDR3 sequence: CASSIVGLSTDTQYF. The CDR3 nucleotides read TGTGCCAGTAGTATAGTGGGACTGAGCACAGATACGCAGTATTTT.

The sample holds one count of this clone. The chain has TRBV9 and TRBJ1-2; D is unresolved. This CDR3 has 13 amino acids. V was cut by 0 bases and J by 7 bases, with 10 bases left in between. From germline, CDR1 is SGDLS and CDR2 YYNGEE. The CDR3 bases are TGTGCCAGCAGCGTAGCAGGCGATCGTGGCTACACCTTC. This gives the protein CASSVAGDRGYTF.